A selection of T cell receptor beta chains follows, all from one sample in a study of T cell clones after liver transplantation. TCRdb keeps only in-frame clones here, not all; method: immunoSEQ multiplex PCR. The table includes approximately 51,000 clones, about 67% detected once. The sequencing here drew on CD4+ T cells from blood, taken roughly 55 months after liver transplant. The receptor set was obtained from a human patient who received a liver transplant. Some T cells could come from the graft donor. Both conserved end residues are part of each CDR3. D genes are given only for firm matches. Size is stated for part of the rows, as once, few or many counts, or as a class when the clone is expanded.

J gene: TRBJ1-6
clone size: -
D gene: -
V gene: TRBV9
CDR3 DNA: TGTGCCAGCAGCCCCCAAGGGGGGACTAAAAACTCACCCCTCCACTTT
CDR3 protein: CASSPQGGTKNSPLHF

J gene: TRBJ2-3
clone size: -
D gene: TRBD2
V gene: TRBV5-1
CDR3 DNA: TGCGCCAGCAGCTCCGGACTAGCGTTGAGTGATACGCAGTATTTT
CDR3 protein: CASSSGLALSDTQYF

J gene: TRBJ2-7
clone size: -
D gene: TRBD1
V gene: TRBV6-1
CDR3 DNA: TGTGCCAGCACCCTGGGACAGGGGGTGTACGAGCAGTACTTC
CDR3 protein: CASTLGQGVYEQYF

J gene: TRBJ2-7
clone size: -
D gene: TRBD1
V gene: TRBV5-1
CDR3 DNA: TGCGCCAGCAGCACCGGGACAGGCTCCTACGAGCAGTACTTC
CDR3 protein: CASSTGTGSYEQYF

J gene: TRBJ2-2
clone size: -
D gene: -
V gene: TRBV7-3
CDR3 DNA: TGTGCCAGCAGCCTTGGGTCAGGGTCGAACACCGGGGAGCTGTTTTTT
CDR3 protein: CASSLGSGSNTGELFF

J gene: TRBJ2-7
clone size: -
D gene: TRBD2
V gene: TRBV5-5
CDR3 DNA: TGTGCCAGCAGTTTCGGGACTAGCGGTACCTCCTACGAGCAGTACTTC
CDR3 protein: CASSFGTSGTSYEQYF

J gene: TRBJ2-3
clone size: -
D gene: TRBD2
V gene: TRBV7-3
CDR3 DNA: TGTGCCAGCAGCTCCATAGCGGGGGGGCGAGTAGATACGCAGTATTTT
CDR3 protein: CASSSIAGGRVDTQYF

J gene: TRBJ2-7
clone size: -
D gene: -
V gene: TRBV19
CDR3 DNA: TGTGCCACTCAGTTGTCGGCAGCCTATTCCTACGAGCAGTACTTC
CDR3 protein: CATQLSAAYSYEQYF

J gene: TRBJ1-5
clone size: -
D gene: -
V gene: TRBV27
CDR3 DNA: TGTGCCAGCAGTTTCATCGGGGGGAACGACAATCAGCCCCAGCATTTT
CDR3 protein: CASSFIGGNDNQPQHF

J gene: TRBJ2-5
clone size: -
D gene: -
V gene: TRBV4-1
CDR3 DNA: TGCGCCAGCAGCCAGATACAAGAGACCCAGTACTTC
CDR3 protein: CASSQIQETQYF

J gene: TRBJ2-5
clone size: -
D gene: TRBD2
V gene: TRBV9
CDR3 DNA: TGTGCCAGCAGCGTAGCTACAGACGGGGGGGCTATAGGAGAGACCCAGTACTTC
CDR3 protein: CASSVATDGGAIGETQYF

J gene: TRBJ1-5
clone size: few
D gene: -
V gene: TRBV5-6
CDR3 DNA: TGTGCCAGCAGCTTCGGGACATCTAGCAATCAGCCCCAGCATTTT
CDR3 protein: CASSFGTSSNQPQHF

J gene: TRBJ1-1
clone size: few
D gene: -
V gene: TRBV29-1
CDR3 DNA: TGCAGCGTTGTTCAGAATGAAGCTTTCTTT
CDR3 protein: CSVVQNEAFF

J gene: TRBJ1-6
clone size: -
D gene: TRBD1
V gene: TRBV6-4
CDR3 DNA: TGTGCCAGCAGTGCCGGGACAGGGAACTATAATTCACCCCTCCACTTT
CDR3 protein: CASSAGTGNYNSPLHF

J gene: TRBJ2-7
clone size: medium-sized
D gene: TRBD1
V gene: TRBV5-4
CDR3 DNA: TGTGCCAGCAGCATAGGACAGGGGCAGGACGAGCAGTACTTC
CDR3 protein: CASSIGQGQDEQYF

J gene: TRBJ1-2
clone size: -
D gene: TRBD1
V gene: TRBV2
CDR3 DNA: TGTGCCAGCAGTTATACCACCGGGACAGGGGGCGGAAACTATGGCTACACCTTC
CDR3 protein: CASSYTTGTGGGNYGYTF

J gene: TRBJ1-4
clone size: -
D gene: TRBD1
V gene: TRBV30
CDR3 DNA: TGTGCCTCCCAGGGGGTTTCAACTAATGAAAAACTGTTTTTT
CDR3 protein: CASQGVSTNEKLFF

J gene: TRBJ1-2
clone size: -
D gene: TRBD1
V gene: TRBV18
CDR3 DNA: TGTGCCAGCTCACCACGAGGGACAGGCAATGACTATGGCTACACCTTC
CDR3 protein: CASSPRGTGNDYGYTF

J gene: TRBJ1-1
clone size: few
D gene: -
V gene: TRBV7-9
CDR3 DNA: TGTGCCAGCAGTACCCAGGGAGACACTGAAGCTTTCTTT
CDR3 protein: CASSTQGDTEAFF

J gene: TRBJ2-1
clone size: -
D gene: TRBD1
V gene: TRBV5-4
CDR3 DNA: TGTGCCAGCAGCTTCTCGACAGGGGTCAATGAGCAGTTCTTC
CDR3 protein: CASSFSTGVNEQFF

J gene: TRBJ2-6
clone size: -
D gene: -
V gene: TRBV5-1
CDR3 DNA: TGCGCCAGCAGCTTGGATGGCTCTGGGGCCAACGTCCTGACTTTC
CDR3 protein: CASSLDGSGANVLTF

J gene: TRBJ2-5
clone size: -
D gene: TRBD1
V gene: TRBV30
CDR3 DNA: TGTGCCTGGAGAAAGACAGGGGGGCGTCGAGAGACCCAGTACTTC
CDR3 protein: CAWRKTGGRRETQYF

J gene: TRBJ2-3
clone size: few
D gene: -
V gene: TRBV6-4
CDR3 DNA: TGTGCCAGCAGCCCGGGTAAGGGGATGACAGATACGCAGTATTTT
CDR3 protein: CASSPGKGMTDTQYF

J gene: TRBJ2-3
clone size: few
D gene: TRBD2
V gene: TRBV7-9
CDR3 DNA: TGTGCCAGCAGCCGCAGCGGGAACACAGATACGCAGTATTTT
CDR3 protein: CASSRSGNTDTQYF

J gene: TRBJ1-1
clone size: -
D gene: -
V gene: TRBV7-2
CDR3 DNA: TGTGCCAGCAGCTTGGGTCGGCAGGGGAGGAACACTGAAGCTTTCTTT
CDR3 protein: CASSLGRQGRNTEAFF

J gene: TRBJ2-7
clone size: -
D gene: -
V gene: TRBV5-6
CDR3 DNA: TGTGCCAGCAGCTTGGGACGTTCTGACTACGAGCAGTACTTC
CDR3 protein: CASSLGRSDYEQYF

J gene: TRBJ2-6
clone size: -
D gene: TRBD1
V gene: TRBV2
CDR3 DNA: TGTGCCAGCAGTCACTCCCGGGACAGGGGACTCTCTGGGGCCAACGTCCTGACTTTC
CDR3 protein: CASSHSRDRGLSGANVLTF

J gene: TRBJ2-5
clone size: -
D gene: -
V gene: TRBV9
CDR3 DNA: TGTGCCAGCAGCGTAGGGATCCAAGAGACCCAGTACTTC
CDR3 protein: CASSVGIQETQYF

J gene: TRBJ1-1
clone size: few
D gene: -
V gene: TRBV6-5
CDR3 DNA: TGTGCCAGCAGCCCCCCCCCGGGCCCGGGCACTGAAGCTTTCTTT
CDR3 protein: CASSPPPGPGTEAFF

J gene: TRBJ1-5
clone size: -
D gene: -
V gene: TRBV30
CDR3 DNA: TGTGCCTGGAGTGTACGTAAAGGGTCTGGCAATCAGCCCCAGCATTTT
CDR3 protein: CAWSVRKGSGNQPQHF

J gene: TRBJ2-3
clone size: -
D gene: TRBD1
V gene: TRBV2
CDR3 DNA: TGTGCCAGCAGTGCCCGACAGGGAGTCCCAGATACGCAGTATTTT
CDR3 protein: CASSARQGVPDTQYF

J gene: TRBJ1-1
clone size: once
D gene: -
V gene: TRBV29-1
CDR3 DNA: TGCAGCGTCCGGTACTCGACGAACACTGAAGCTTTCTTT
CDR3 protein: CSVRYSTNTEAFF

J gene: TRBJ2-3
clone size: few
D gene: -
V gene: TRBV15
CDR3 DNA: TGTGCCACCAGCAGAGGGGACTTACTTAGCACAGATACGCAGTATTTT
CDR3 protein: CATSRGDLLSTDTQYF

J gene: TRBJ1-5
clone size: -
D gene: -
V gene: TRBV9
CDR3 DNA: TGTGCCAGCAGCGTAGGGGAGTCTCAGCCCCAGCATTTT
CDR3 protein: CASSVGESQPQHF

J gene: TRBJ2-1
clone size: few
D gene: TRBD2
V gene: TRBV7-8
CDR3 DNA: TGTGCCAGCAGCTTTCGGCTAGCGGGGGGAGATGAGCAGTTCTTC
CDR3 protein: CASSFRLAGGDEQFF

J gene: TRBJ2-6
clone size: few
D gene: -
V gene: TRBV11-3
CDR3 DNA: TGTGCCAGCAGCCAAGGGGGGGCCGGGGCCAACGTCCTGACTTTC
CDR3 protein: CASSQGGAGANVLTF

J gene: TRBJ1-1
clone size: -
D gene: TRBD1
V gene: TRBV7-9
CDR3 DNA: TGTGCCAGCAGCTTAGGGGACAGGGGGAACACTGAAGCTTTCTTT
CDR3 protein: CASSLGDRGNTEAFF

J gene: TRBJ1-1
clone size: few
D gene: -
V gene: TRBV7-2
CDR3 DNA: TGTGCCAGCAGCTTAGAGGCGCGGGGGACTGAAGCTTTCTTT
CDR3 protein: CASSLEARGTEAFF

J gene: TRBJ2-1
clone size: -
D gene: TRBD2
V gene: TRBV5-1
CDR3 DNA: TGCGCCAGCAGCTTGCGGGCTAGCGGGGGGGATAACAATGAGCAGTTCTTC
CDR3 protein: CASSLRASGGDNNEQFF

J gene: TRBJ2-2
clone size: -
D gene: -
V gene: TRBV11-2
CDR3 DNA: TGTGCCAGCAGCCCCCCCCAGCGGGCATCGTCCCGGGGAGGGGAGCTGTTTTTT
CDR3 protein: CASSPPQRASSRGGELFF

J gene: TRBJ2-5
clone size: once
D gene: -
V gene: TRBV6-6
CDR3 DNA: TGTGCCACGCGAGGGGGGAGCCAAGAGACCCAGTACTTC
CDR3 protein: CATRGGSQETQYF

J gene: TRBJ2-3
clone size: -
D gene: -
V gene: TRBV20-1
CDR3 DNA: TGCAGTGCTAGAGTCCAAGATACGCAGTATTTT
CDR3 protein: CSARVQDTQYF

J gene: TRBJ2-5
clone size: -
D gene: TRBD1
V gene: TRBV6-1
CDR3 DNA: TGTGCCAGCAGGGAGACAGGGGGCGTAAAGACCCAGTACTTC
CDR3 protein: CASRETGGVKTQYF

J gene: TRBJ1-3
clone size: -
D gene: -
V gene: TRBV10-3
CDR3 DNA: TGTGCCATCAGCGACAGGCTAAACTCTGGAAACACCATATATTTT
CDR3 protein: CAISDRLNSGNTIYF

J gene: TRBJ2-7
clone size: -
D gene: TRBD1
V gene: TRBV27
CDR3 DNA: TGTGCCAGCAGGTCCGGACAGGCCTCCTACGAGCAGTACTTC
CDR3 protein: CASRSGQASYEQYF

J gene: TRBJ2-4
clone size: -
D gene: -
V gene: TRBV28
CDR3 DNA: TGTGCCAGCAGTTTACAGGGGAAAAACATTCAGTACTTC
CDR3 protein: CASSLQGKNIQYF

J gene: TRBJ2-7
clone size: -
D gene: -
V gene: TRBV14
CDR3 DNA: TGTGCCAGCAGCCAAGGACTAAACTACGAGCAGTACTTC
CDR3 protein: CASSQGLNYEQYF

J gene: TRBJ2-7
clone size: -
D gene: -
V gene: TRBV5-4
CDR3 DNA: TGTGCCAGCAGCACGAGGGGCACGGCGGGTGAAGAGTTC
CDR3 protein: CASSTRGTAGEEF

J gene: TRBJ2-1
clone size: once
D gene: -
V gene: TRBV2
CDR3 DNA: TGTGCCAGCAGTGCGGGCGACCCCAGGCCCAATGAGCAGTTCTTC
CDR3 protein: CASSAGDPRPNEQFF

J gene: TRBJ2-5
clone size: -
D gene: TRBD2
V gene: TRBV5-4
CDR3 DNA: TGTGCCAGCAGCCTGGGATCCGGGACTAGCGGGATACAAAGGACCCAGTACTTC
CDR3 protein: CASSLGSGTSGIQRTQYF